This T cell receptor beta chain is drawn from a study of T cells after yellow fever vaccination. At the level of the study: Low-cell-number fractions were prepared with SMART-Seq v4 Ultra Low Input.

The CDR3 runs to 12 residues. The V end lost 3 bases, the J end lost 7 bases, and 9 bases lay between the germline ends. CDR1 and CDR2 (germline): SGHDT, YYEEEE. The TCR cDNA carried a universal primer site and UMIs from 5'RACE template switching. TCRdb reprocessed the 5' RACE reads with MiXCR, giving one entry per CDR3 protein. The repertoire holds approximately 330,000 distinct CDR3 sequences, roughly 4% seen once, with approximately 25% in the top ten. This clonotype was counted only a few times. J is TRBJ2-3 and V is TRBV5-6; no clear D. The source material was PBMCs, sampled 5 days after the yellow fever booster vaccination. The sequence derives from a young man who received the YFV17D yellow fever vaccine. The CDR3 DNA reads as TGTGCCAGCAGCTGGCTGGAGCATACGCAGTATTTT. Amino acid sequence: CASSWLEHTQYF.